One sample yielded the 18 T cell receptor beta chains listed below, sequenced in a study of identical twins. In TCRdb, the 5' RACE reads were re-called with MiXCR into one record per CDR3 protein. Here the sample spans a few hundred thousand distinct CDR3 sequences, 7.5% to 10% being singletons. This same sample was also part of a study on yellow fever vaccine responses in identical twins.

Source material: PBMCs. These receptors were obtained from a woman between 18 and 30 years old in good health.

In this sample, this clonotype turned up a few times. The rearrangement joins TRBV12-5 to TRBJ2-1, with D possibly TRBD1 on 8 matching bases. This CDR3 has 15 amino acids. The V end lost 4 bases, the J end lost 7 bases, and 17 bases lay between the germline ends. Germline V CDR1 and CDR2: LGHNT, FRNRAP. The CDR3 nucleotides read TGTGCTAGTGGTTGGGGAGGGACAGGCGGAAATGAGCAGTTCTTC. The encoded protein is CASGWGGTGGNEQFF.

This clonotype was counted at least ten times. The chain uses TRBV10-3 and TRBJ2-3, with TRBD1 as a possible D gene (6 bases). The CDR3 runs to 11 residues. Trimming stripped 10 bases from V and 6 bases from J, with 11 bases between. Germline values: CDR1 ENHRY, CDR2 SYGVKD. For the CDR3, the DNA is TGTGCCACCAAACAGGGCGATACGCAGTATTTT. Its protein product is CATKQGDTQYF.

This clonotype was seen many times. The chain recombines TRBV6-5 with TRBJ2-7, with D tentatively TRBD1 (7 bases). V lost 0 bases and J 4 bases, leaving 13 bases between the germline ends. The germline V gene has CDR1 MNHEY and CDR2 SVGAGI. The CDR3 runs to 15 residues. The CDR3 is CASSYSRDSLYEQYF. The CDR3 coding sequence is TGTGCCAGCAGTTACTCGCGGGACAGCTTATACGAGCAGTACTTC.

The sample holds a few counts of this clonotype. The chain joins TRBV5-1 to TRBJ1-6, with 9 bases matching TRBD1. With V trimmed by 0 bases and J by 9 bases, 7 bases remained unmatched. Germline assignment: CDR1 SGHRS and CDR2 YFSETQ. CDR3 length equals 16 residues. In DNA form, the CDR3 reads TGCGCCAGCAGCTTGGCGGGACAGGGAATGGGTTCACCCCTCCACTTT. Amino acids: CASSLAGQGMGSPLHF.

This clonotype was recorded many times. The chain combines TRBV29-1 with TRBJ1-4; no reliable D call. From germline, CDR1 is SQVTM and CDR2 ANQGSEA. The CDR3 has 12 residues. Trimming pared 0 bases from V and 8 bases from J, leaving 7 bases between. CDR3 amino acids: CSVEDTREKLFF. The CDR3, as DNA: TGCAGCGTTGAAGATACCCGAGAAAAACTGTTTTTT.

The rearrangement uses TRBV27 and TRBJ2-1; 8 bases fit TRBD2. Per germline, CDR1 MNHEY and CDR2 SMNVEV (reference sequence). J lost 10 bases, V lost 0 bases, and 8 bases had no gene match. The CDR3 has 15 residues. CDR3 amino acids: CASSLSQREYREQFF. The CDR3 DNA sequence: TGTGCCAGCAGTTTATCTCAGCGGGAGTACCGCGAGCAGTTCTTC.

This clonotype was detected many times. This chain links TRBV20-1 with TRBJ2-3; 8 bases align to TRBD1. CDR3 length: 15 amino acids. The germline gives CDR1 DFQATT, CDR2 SNEGSKA (reference sequence). Unmatched junction bases numbered 7, after V lost 0 bases and J lost 5 bases. CDR3 loop: CSARDRPGGKDTQYF. CDR3 nucleotides: TGCAGTGCTAGAGATCGGCCAGGGGGCAAAGATACGCAGTATTTT.

The CDR3 DNA follows: TGCAGTGCTAGGCCCGGGACCAAGGGCGGGGAGCTGTTTTTT. Translating it yields CSARPGTKGGELFF. The gene calls are TRBV20-1 and TRBJ2-2, with D possibly called TRBD1 or TRBD2 (5 bases each). Looked up from germline, CDR1 is DFQATT and CDR2 is SNEGSKA (reference sequence). V lost 3 bases to trimming and J lost 7 bases, with 15 bases between them. This CDR3 is 14 amino acids long.

V gene TRBV11-1 combines with J gene TRBJ2-3; 13 nucleotides align to TRBD2. Germline assignment: CDR1 SGHAT and CDR2 FQDESV (reference sequence). V dropped 4 bases and J dropped 2; count of bases not matched to a gene: 9. The CDR3 consists of 18 residues. The CDR3 bases are TGTGCCAGCAGCTCCCGGAGACTAGCGGGGGGACTCACAGATACGCAGTATTTT. Translated: CASSSRRLAGGLTDTQYF.

This clonotype was seen repeatedly, ten times or more. The chain joins TRBV5-1 to TRBJ2-2; 12 bases are shared with TRBD1. After removal of 1 base from V and 6 bases from J, the junction contained 4 bases not matched to a gene. Per the germline V gene, CDR1 is SGHRS and CDR2 is YFSETQ. This CDR3 has 16 residues. DNA of the CDR3: TGCGCCAGCAGCTTGTTCGGGACAGGGGGCGCCGGGGAGCTGTTTTTT. Protein sequence: CASSLFGTGGAGELFF.

Points on this clonotype: A single base separates this from a much larger clone, so it may be a read error. This chain's CDR3 is CASSLKAGLPDAQYF. CDR3 bases: TGTGCCAGCAGCTTAAAAGCGGGGCTTCCAGATGCGCAGTATTTT. This chain uses TRBV7-9 with TRBJ2-3; 7 nucleotides agree with TRBD2. In germline, CDR1 is SEHNR, CDR2 FQNEAQ (reference sequence). The CDR3 spans 15 residues.

The CDR3 loop reads CSVQAGGGGYEQYF. DNA of the CDR3: TGCAGCGTACAAGCGGGAGGGGGGGGCTACGAGCAGTACTTC. This chain uses TRBV29-1 with TRBJ2-7; 10 nucleotides align to TRBD2. The CDR3 spans 14 residues. J gave up 3 bases and V 6 bases, and 8 bases lay outside the gene matches. CDR1 SQVTM and CDR2 ANQGSEA come from the germline V gene.

V and J are TRBV12-5 and TRBJ2-1; perhaps TRBD2 as D (5 bases). CDR1 and CDR2 (germline): LGHNT, FRNRAP. This CDR3 comprises 12 residues. The V end lost 9 bases, the J end lost 8 bases, and 14 bases lay between the germline ends. DNA of the CDR3: TGTGCTAGCGCCCGGGGAACAGATGAGCAGTTCTTC. Its translation is CASARGTDEQFF.

This clonotype has only a few counts. The V call is TRBV24-1, the J call TRBJ2-2, with D possibly being TRBD2 (6 bases). V was clipped by 10 bases and J by 5 bases, with 10 bases between them. Germline CDR1 KGHDR, CDR2 SFDVKD. The CDR3 loop spans 12 amino acids. CDR3 sequence reads: CATSGPTGELFF. Written as DNA, the CDR3 is TGTGCCACTAGCGGACCGACCGGGGAGCTGTTTTTT.

The V gene is TRBV4-1, the J gene TRBJ2-1, with D uncertain. CDR1 and CDR2 from the germline V gene are MGHRA and YSYEKL. Trimming left V 8 bases short and J 10 bases short, with 12 bases between. The CDR3 length is 11 residues. CDR3 nucleotide sequence: TGCGCCAGCTCCACAGCCGCGGAGCAGTTCTTC. It encodes CASSTAAEQFF.

The CDR3 region has the DNA TGTGCCACCAGTGAGTGGACAGGGCTGGGGGAGACCCAGTACTTC. It codes for CATSEWTGLGETQYF. This chain joins TRBV24-1 and TRBJ2-5, with 8 bases lining up with TRBD1. Germline CDR1 reads KGHDR; CDR2 reads SFDVKD. J gave up 5 bases and V 4 bases, and 8 bases lay outside the gene matches. The CDR3 runs 15 residues.

The chain carries TRBV4-3 and TRBJ2-4, with D perhaps TRBD1 (5 bases). V was trimmed by 1 base and J by 8 bases, leaving 9 bases between them. This CDR3 contains 13 residues. CDR1 is LGHNA and CDR2 is YSLEER in the germline V gene. The CDR3 sequence: CASSQVLGHIQYF. The CDR3 DNA follows: TGCGCCAGCAGCCAAGTACTGGGGCACATTCAGTACTTC.

This clonotype came up many times. The chain combines TRBV4-2 with TRBJ2-7; D is possibly TRBD2 (5 bases). V lost 4 bases and J 0 bases, leaving 13 bases between the germline ends. The CDR3 is made up of 15 amino acids. Per the germline V gene, CDR1 is LGHNA and CDR2 is YNFKEQ. The CDR3 is CASSPYASPSYEQYF. The DNA for the CDR3 is TGTGCCAGCAGCCCCTACGCTAGCCCCTCCTACGAGCAGTACTTC.